This note documents a single TCR beta chain sequence. Its antigen is not identified. Amplification used 60 Vbeta primers and 13 Jbeta primers. Assay used: immunoSEQ multiplex PCR; TCRdb lists only in-frame clones, some missing. The data hold 270,000 or so clones, with 92% observed a single time. The data were taken from a study of cytomegalovirus exposure and HLA in healthy donors. Broader study findings: Later examination showed HLA-associated TCR beta chains had greater clonal expansion than equally common others. Later on, an analysis tied roughly 17,000 TCR beta sequences to HLA alleles at 0.05 false discovery rate.

Germline assignment: CDR1 SNHLY and CDR2 FYNNEI. This CDR3 comprises 20 residues. V lost 7 bases and J lost 0; bases outside the gene matches: 20. The sample comprised PBMCs. The chain employs TRBV2 and TRBJ1-5; 8 bases agree with TRBD1. This receptor was identified in a girl between 2 and 10 years old in good health and CMV-seronegative. The CDR3 reads CASTGASQGGPGDSNQPQHF. In DNA form, the CDR3 reads TGTGCCAGCACCGGAGCCTCACAGGGGGGGCCGGGGGATAGCAATCAGCCCCAGCATTTT.